The T cell receptor (beta chain) described here comes from a study of vaccination and CD4 T cells after COVID-19. Oncomine TCR Beta short-read sequencing was applied to DNA from cultured CD4+ T cells. TCRdb used MiXCR to reprocess the PCR reads, holding one entry per CDR3 protein. The table shows 17,000 or so distinct CDR3 sequences, with around 45% occurring only once. This CDR3 has 17 amino acids. Germline lookup yields CDR1 MNHNS and CDR2 SASEGT. Trimming stripped 5 bases from V and 9 bases from J, with 29 bases between. Treatment noted: approximately nine-day PBMC culture with coronavirus spike peptide pools or control peptides (ViraFEST assay). A note on this clonotype: The antigen is unknown.

The chain combines TRBV6-1 with TRBJ2-7; a weak D match, TRBD1 (6 bases). Sequencing was performed on CD4+ T cells from blood, cultured in vitro, taken before SARS-CoV-2 vaccination. This TCR derives from a human donor who received a COVID-19 vaccine. CDR3 DNA: TGTGCCAGCAGTCCTACCCGGACAGCCACCTTTCTCTCCGGGCAGTACTTC. Translating gives CASSPTRTATFLSGQYF.